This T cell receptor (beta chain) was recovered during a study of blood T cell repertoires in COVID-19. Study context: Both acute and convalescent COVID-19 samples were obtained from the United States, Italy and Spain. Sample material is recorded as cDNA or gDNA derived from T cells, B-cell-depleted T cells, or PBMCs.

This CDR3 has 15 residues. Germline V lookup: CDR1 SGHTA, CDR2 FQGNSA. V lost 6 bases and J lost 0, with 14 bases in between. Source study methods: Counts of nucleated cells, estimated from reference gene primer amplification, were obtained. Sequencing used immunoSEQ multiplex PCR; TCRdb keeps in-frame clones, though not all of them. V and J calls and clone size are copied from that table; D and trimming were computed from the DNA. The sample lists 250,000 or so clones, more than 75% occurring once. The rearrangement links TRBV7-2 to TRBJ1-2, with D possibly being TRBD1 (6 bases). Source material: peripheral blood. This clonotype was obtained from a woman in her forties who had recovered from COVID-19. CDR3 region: CASRDQGRANYGYTF. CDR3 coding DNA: TGTGCCAGCAGAGATCAGGGGCGGGCTAACTATGGCTACACCTTC.